Presented here are 27 T cell receptor beta chains from one specimen sequenced in a study of CD8 T cells in ankylosing spondylitis. MiXCR, applied by TCRdb to the 5' RACE reads, yields one record per CDR3 protein. The table shows about 240,000 distinct CDR3 sequences, with roughly 8.6% occurring only once. Sequenced input: blood, either unsorted or a sorted T cell fraction (not recorded which). These receptors were taken from a male donor with ankylosing spondylitis or in good health (not recorded which).

This rearrangement joins TRBV7-3 to TRBJ2-3, with D hard to call. Deletions cut 4 bases from V and 6 bases from J, with 11 bases between. This CDR3 region has 13 residues. Germline lookup yields CDR1 SGHTA and CDR2 FQGTGA. The CDR3: CASSWAHQDTQYF. Here the CDR3 DNA reads TGTGCCAGCAGCTGGGCCCACCAGGATACGCAGTATTTT.

This clonotype was observed many times. The V and J genes are TRBV27 and TRBJ2-1; 10 bases align to TRBD2. The germline CDR1 and CDR2 sequences are MNHEY and SMNVEV (reference sequence). J gave up 8 bases and V 3 bases, and 4 bases lay outside the gene matches. This CDR3 is built from 14 residues. The CDR3 DNA is TGTGCCAGCAGTTTGGTAGCGGGAGGAGATGAGCAGTTCTTC. Protein product: CASSLVAGGDEQFF.

At least ten counts were recorded for this clonotype. In DNA, the CDR3 is TGCAGCGCCACCGACTACGAGCAGTACTTC. It yields the protein CSATDYEQYF. The chain combines TRBV29-1 with TRBJ2-7; no clear D. CDR1 and CDR2 (germline): SQVTM, ANQGSEA. This CDR3 region has 10 residues. Trimming left V 7 bases short and J 3 bases short, with 7 bases between.

In this sample, this clonotype turned up many times. V is TRBV5-1 and J is TRBJ2-3; 7 positions match TRBD1. The CDR3 is made up of 14 amino acids. The V gene end was trimmed by 4 bases and the J gene end by 7 bases; junction bases not matched to a gene: 9. CDR1 and CDR2 (germline): SGHRS, YFSETQ. The CDR3, as DNA: TGCGCCAGCAGCCTTTCAGGGACAGCTAATACGCAGTATTTT. Protein: CASSLSGTANTQYF.

This clonotype was picked up many times. This chain uses TRBV6-1 with TRBJ2-2; D is possibly TRBD1 (6 bases). CDR3 size: 17 residues. V was clipped by 5 bases and J by 1 base, with 17 bases between them. CDR1 and CDR2 (germline): MNHNS, SASEGT. The chain's CDR3 is CASSPPEGRGNTGELFF. The DNA for the CDR3 is TGTGCCAGCAGTCCCCCCGAGGGCAGGGGGAACACCGGGGAGCTGTTTTTT.

This clonotype was counted many times. This chain links TRBV4-1 with TRBJ2-3; 7 bases are shared with TRBD1. CDR1 and CDR2 (germline): MGHRA, YSYEKL. The ends lost 5 bases at V and 0 bases at J; junction bases unmatched: 8. This CDR3 contains 16 residues. The CDR3 coding sequence is TGCGCCAGCAGCTCCGAGGGACAGTTTAGCACAGATACGCAGTATTTT. It codes for CASSSEGQFSTDTQYF.

Details on this clonotype: A much larger clonotype is one base distant, so this may be a read error. The J gene is TRBJ2-1, the V gene TRBV20-1, with 8 bases identical to TRBD1. The CDR3 covers 15 residues. Germline-derived CDR1 and CDR2 are DFQATT and SNEGSKA (reference sequence). CDR3 loop: CCASNRQGTYNEQFF. The CDR3 DNA reads TGCTGTGCTAGCAATCGACAGGGGACCTACAATGAGCAGTTCTTC.

This clonotype was seen ten or more times. The chain employs TRBV7-2 and TRBJ2-1, with 8 bases fitting TRBD2. The CDR3 has 15 amino acids. Looked up from germline, CDR1 is SGHTA and CDR2 is FQGNSA. Trimming at V came to 2 bases and at J to 5 bases, leaving 5 bases not matched to a gene. This chain's CDR3 is CASSLRREVHNEQFF. CDR3 in DNA: TGTGCCAGCAGCTTAAGGCGGGAGGTCCACAATGAGCAGTTCTTC.

The J gene is TRBJ2-7, the V gene TRBV7-2, with 8 bases that match TRBD2. V was clipped by 5 bases and J by 0 bases; unmatched bases: 6. This CDR3 has 15 residues. Germline V gene sequence: CDR1 SGHTA, CDR2 FQGNSA. CDR3 coding DNA: TGTGCCAGCAGCCCCCTGAGCGGGAGCTCCTACGAGCAGTACTTC. Translated, it gives CASSPLSGSSYEQYF. The complete variable domain, with remaining parts taken from reference TRBV7-2 and TRBJ2-7, reads GAGVSQSPSNKVTEKGKDVELRCDPISGHTALYWYRQSLGQGLEFLIYFQGNSAPDKSGLPSDRFSAERTGGSVSTLTIQRTQQEDSAVYLCASSPLSGSSYEQYFGPGTRLTVT.

The CDR3 nucleotides are TGTGCCAGCAGCTTAGCCGGGTCGGGGGTACGCACCGGGGAGCTGTTTTTT. This encodes CASSLAGSGVRTGELFF. This chain connects TRBV7-2 to TRBJ2-2; D is possibly TRBD2 (6 bases). Germline CDR1 is SGHTA and CDR2 is FQGNSA. This CDR3 spans 17 amino acids. V shed 0 bases and J shed 4 bases, with 15 bases lying between them.

In this sample, this clonotype turned up a few times. The CDR3 sequence is CASSLGARHEQFF. DNA for the CDR3: TGTGCCAGCAGCTTAGGAGCCAGGCATGAGCAGTTCTTC. V usage is TRBV11-3 and J usage is TRBJ2-1; D remains ambiguous. Trimming removed 1 base at V and 8 bases at J, with 9 bases between. The CDR3 covers 13 residues. From germline, CDR1 is SGHNT and CDR2 YENEEA.

This clonotype was picked up many times. This chain links TRBV6-1 with TRBJ2-7; the D is unclear. V shed 8 bases and J shed 5 bases, with 10 bases lying between them. The CDR3 runs to 11 residues. Germline CDR1 and CDR2: MNHNS and SASEGT. This CDR3 reads CASSHTHEQYF. DNA for the CDR3: TGTGCCAGCTCTCATACGCACGAGCAGTACTTC.

This clonotype has ten or more counts. V usage is TRBV10-3 and J usage is TRBJ2-1; 13 bases match TRBD2. The CDR3 length is 13 residues. V was pared by 10 bases and J by 7 bases, with 4 bases of the junction left unmatched. The germline V gene encodes CDR1 ENHRY and CDR2 SYGVKD. The CDR3 loop is CASGLAGANEQFF. The CDR3 DNA reads as TGTGCCAGCGGACTAGCGGGAGCGAATGAGCAGTTCTTC.

This clonotype was seen only once. The V gene is TRBV7-9, the J gene TRBJ1-1, with a possible D match to TRBD1 (6 bases). The CDR3 runs 15 residues. The V gene lost 5 bases and the J gene lost 3 bases, with 16 bases spanning the gap. Germline V gene data show CDR1 as SEHNR and CDR2 as FQNEAQ (reference sequence). The CDR3 loop reads CASSAGTGRDTEAFF. CDR3 bases: TGTGCCAGCAGCGCAGGAACAGGGCGGGACACTGAAGCTTTCTTT.

The chain is built from TRBV7-8 and TRBJ1-1, with D unresolved. V lost 3 bases and J lost 4, with 12 bases in between. Germline V gene lookup returns CDR1 SGHVS and CDR2 FQNEAQ. The CDR3 consists of 14 residues. The CDR3 DNA follows: TGTGCCAGCAGCTTTGGCGGCCGGGGCACTGAAGCTTTCTTT. This translates into CASSFGGRGTEAFF. The full variable domain, its missing parts supplied by reference TRBV7-8 and TRBJ1-1, is GAGVSQSPRYKVAKRGQDVALRCDPISGHVSLFWYQQALGQGPEFLTYFQNEAQLDKSGLPSDRFFAERPEGSVSTLKIQRTQQEDSAVYLCASSFGGRGTEAFFGQGTRLTVV.

CDR3 DNA: TGCAGCGTTGAAGAAGTTGGGCAAAGCGATAACTACGAGCAGTACTTC. This gives the protein CSVEEVGQSDNYEQYF. The chain joins TRBV29-1 to TRBJ2-7, with D uncertain. Trimming cost V 0 bases and J 3 bases, with 18 bases left between them. This CDR3 comprises 16 residues. The germline V gene encodes CDR1 SQVTM and CDR2 ANQGSEA.

This clonotype was recorded many times. The chain links TRBV9 to TRBJ2-5; the match to TRBD2 covers 10 bases. This CDR3 contains 16 residues. J gave up 5 bases and V 3 bases, and 10 bases lay outside the gene matches. Germline V gene data show CDR1 as SGDLS and CDR2 as YYNGEE. The CDR3 region is CASSASGGAVLETQYF. CDR3 nucleotides: TGTGCCAGCAGCGCAAGCGGGGGGGCCGTTTTGGAGACCCAGTACTTC.

This clonotype was counted many times. This chain connects TRBV20-1 to TRBJ2-3; D remains ambiguous. With 0 bases removed from V and 9 bases from J, the gap between germline ends came to 13 bases. The CDR3 length is 13 residues. The germline V gene has CDR1 DFQATT and CDR2 SNEGSKA (reference sequence). This CDR3 is CSARDVMIGTQYF. CDR3 in DNA: TGCAGTGCTAGAGATGTGATGATAGGCACGCAGTATTTT.

There are many counts of this clonotype. The CDR3 sequence: CASSPDWNNSPLHF. The CDR3 DNA reads TGTGCCAGCAGCCCGGATTGGAATAATTCACCCCTCCACTTT. V gene TRBV7-2 combines with J gene TRBJ1-6; D gene unclear. With 5 bases removed from V and 5 bases from J, the gap between germline ends came to 10 bases. Germline CDR1 SGHTA, CDR2 FQGNSA. CDR3 length: 14 residues.

The chain links TRBV6-2 or TRBV6-3 to TRBJ2-7; possibly TRBD2 for D (7 bases). The V end was cut by 2 bases, the J end by 2 bases, with 10 bases between. The CDR3 contains 14 residues. Germline V gene lookup returns CDR1 MNHEY and CDR2 SVGEGT. The CDR3 protein is CASSYGGGPYEQYF. The DNA for the CDR3 is TGTGCCAGCAGTTACGGGGGGGGCCCCTACGAGCAGTACTTC.

This clonotype came up many times. The V and J genes are TRBV7-2 and TRBJ2-2; D call uncertain. V gave up 4 bases and J gave up 4 bases, with 10 bases separating them. Germline V gives CDR1 SGHTA, CDR2 FQGNSA. The CDR3 has 14 amino acids. The CDR3 region is CASSSPHLTGELFF. The CDR3, as DNA: TGTGCCAGCAGCTCTCCTCACCTCACCGGGGAGCTGTTTTTT. The variable domain in full, with the rest retrieved from reference TRBV7-2 and TRBJ2-2, is GAGVSQSPSNKVTEKGKDVELRCDPISGHTALYWYRQSLGQGLEFLIYFQGNSAPDKSGLPSDRFSAERTGGSVSTLTIQRTQQEDSAVYLCASSSPHLTGELFFGEGSRLTVL.

This clonotype has a count of ten or more. CDR3 residues: CSARDNEQGGRGYTF. The CDR3 nucleotides are TGCAGTGCTAGAGATAATGAACAGGGAGGCAGAGGCTACACCTTC. V is TRBV20-1 and J is TRBJ1-2; the D gene is possibly TRBD1 (6 bases). The germline V gene encodes CDR1 DFQATT and CDR2 SNEGSKA (reference sequence). The V end was cut by 0 bases, the J end by 8 bases, with 19 bases between. The CDR3 extends over 15 amino acids.

Worth noting for this clonotype: It may be a read error: a sequence one base away is much more abundant. CDR3 bases: TGTGCCAGCAGTTATAGCCCCAATGGGGATACGCAGTATTTT. This codes for CASSYSPNGDTQYF. The V call is TRBV6-5, the J call TRBJ2-3; D unclear. Germline lookup yields CDR1 MNHEY and CDR2 SVGAGI. This CDR3 region has 14 residues. V lost 3 bases, J lost 6 bases, and 13 bases lay in between.

The table lists this clonotype with many counts. The J gene is TRBJ2-1, the V gene TRBV9; D is perhaps TRBD1 or TRBD2 (5 bases each). This CDR3 is built from 15 residues. Trimming left V 0 bases short and J 2 bases short, with 9 bases between. Germline V gene sequence: CDR1 SGDLS, CDR2 YYNGEE. The CDR3 DNA follows: TGTGCCAGCAGCGTAGGGGGGAACACCTACAATGAGCAGTTCTTC. This translates into CASSVGGNTYNEQFF.

This clonotype has just a few counts. This may stem from a read error, because a much larger clone lies one nucleotide away. V and J are TRBV6-1 and TRBJ2-2, with D uncertain. Germline loops: CDR1 MNHNS, CDR2 SASEGT. The CDR3 runs 13 residues. CDR3 amino acids: CASRVKNSGELFF. CDR3 in DNA: TGTGCCAGCAGGGTCAAGAACTCCGGGGAGCTGTTTTTT.

This clonotype was seen at least ten times. The chain has TRBV6-6 and TRBJ1-1; D unresolved. The CDR3 sequence is 11 residues long. The germline gives CDR1 MNHNY, CDR2 SVGAGI (reference sequence). Trimming shortened V by 7 bases and J by 6 bases, and 9 bases separated the two germline ends. DNA of the CDR3: TGTGCCAGCACTCGGAGGGCTGAAGCTTTCTTT. This gives the protein CASTRRAEAFF.

This clonotype was detected a few times. The CDR3 DNA reads as TGTGCCAGCACCAAGATCACAGGGCAGGAAGCTTTCTTT. This gives the protein CASTKITGQEAFF. V and J are TRBV12-3 or TRBV12-4 and TRBJ1-1; tentative D call: TRBD1 (6 bases). This CDR3 is built from 13 residues. V was shortened by 7 bases and J by 8 bases, with 17 bases between the two germline ends.